Below, 23 T cell receptor beta chains from the same sample are listed, as sequenced in a study of naive and memory T cell subsets. Points from the study as a whole: Naive repertoires, especially CD8, held a few larger clonotypes, possibly memory cells re-expressing CD45RA.

An equimolar mix of two oligonucleotides served as the beta constant-region primer for TRBC1 and TRBC2. The ligated cDNA underwent four PCR rounds using SP2 and nested alpha and beta constant-region primers. TCRdb re-called the UMI-ligation and nested PCR reads through MiXCR, storing one row per CDR3 protein. The sample records around 140,000 distinct CDR3 sequences, 22% being singletons. The antigens for these receptors are not known. The sequencing input was naive CD4+ T cells from blood. The receptors shown here come from a human donor in good health.

The sample holds a few counts of this clonotype. Here the CDR3 DNA reads TGTGCCAGCAGCTTAAGACGGAGTAGCAATCAGCCCCAGCATTTT. Protein product: CASSLRRSSNQPQHF. The chain recombines TRBV7-2 with TRBJ1-5; D call uncertain. CDR3 length equals 15 residues. The germline V gene encodes CDR1 SGHTA and CDR2 FQGNSA. The ends were cut back, 2 bases at V and 0 bases at J, with 8 bases in the middle.

This clonotype showed up just a few times. The rearrangement links TRBV9 to TRBJ1-2; TRBD1 matches 8 bases. Looked up from germline, CDR1 is SGDLS and CDR2 is YYNGEE. J lost 8 bases, V lost 3 bases, and 9 bases had no gene match. The CDR3 sequence is 14 residues long. In nucleotides, the CDR3 is TGTGCCAGCAGCGGTACGACAGGGGCGGGAGGCTACACCTTC. Translation gives CASSGTTGAGGYTF. Together with reference TRBV9 and TRBJ1-2, the CDR3 gives the full variable domain: DSGVTQTPKHLITATGQRVTLRCSPRSGDLSVYWYQQSLDQGLQFLIQYYNGEERAKGNILERFSAQQFPDLHSELNLSSLELGDSALYFCASSGTTGAGGYTFGSGTRLTVV.

This clonotype was found many times. V usage is TRBV29-1 and J usage is TRBJ2-3; D is possibly TRBD1 (6 bases). Germline values: CDR1 SQVTM, CDR2 ANQGSEA. The length of the CDR3 is 13 residues. V was trimmed by 0 bases and J by 15 bases, leaving 19 bases between them. DNA of the CDR3: TGCAGCGTTGAAGATTGGGGGCCCCAGGTATTCTATTTT. It encodes CSVEDWGPQVFYF.

This clonotype was seen more than once but under ten times. CDR3 region: CASSFSTSTYNEQFF. The CDR3 region has the DNA TGTGCCAGCAGCTTCTCAACTAGCACCTACAATGAGCAGTTCTTC. The genes are TRBV5-5 and TRBJ2-1; tentative D call: TRBD2 (6 bases). CDR1 and CDR2 (germline): SGHKS, YYEKEE (reference sequence). Trimming took off 2 bases at V and 2 bases at J, with 11 bases between the two ends. The CDR3 is made up of 15 amino acids.

V and J are TRBV5-6 and TRBJ2-7, with 7 positions matching TRBD2. V lost 5 bases, J lost 2 bases, and 7 bases stayed unmatched. Germline V gives CDR1 SGHDT, CDR2 YYEEEE. This CDR3 has 14 residues. CDR3: CASRGRGSTYEQYF. The CDR3 region has the DNA TGTGCCAGCAGGGGGAGGGGCTCTACCTACGAGCAGTACTTC.

V gene TRBV7-2 combines with J gene TRBJ2-1; D is perhaps TRBD2 (6 bases). CDR3 length: 14 amino acids. CDR1 SGHTA and CDR2 FQGNSA come from the germline V gene. Trimming took off 1 base at V and 8 bases at J, with 12 bases between the two ends. The CDR3 protein is CASSLGRVWDEQFF. The CDR3 DNA is TGTGCCAGCAGCTTAGGGAGGGTTTGGGATGAGCAGTTCTTC.

The rearrangement links TRBV6-2 or TRBV6-3 to TRBJ1-2; 12 nucleotides align to TRBD1. The CDR3 has 16 amino acids. The germline gives CDR1 MNHEY, CDR2 SVGEGT. With V trimmed by 9 bases and J by 2 bases, 10 bases remained unmatched. The CDR3 here is CASRQAGTGGNYGYTF. Here the CDR3 DNA reads TGTGCCAGTCGTCAGGCCGGGACAGGGGGCAACTATGGCTACACCTTC.

V usage is TRBV30 and J usage is TRBJ2-1; TRBD2 is a possible D gene (7 bases). Germline V gene lookup returns CDR1 GTSNPN and CDR2 SVGIG (reference sequence). This CDR3 spans 14 amino acids. The ends were cut back, 5 bases at V and 4 bases at J, with 15 bases in the middle. As DNA, the CDR3 is TGTGCCTGGCGTGGGGGGGCCCAGTACAATGAGCAGTTCTTC. This sequence encodes CAWRGGAQYNEQFF.

The chain couples TRBV6-5 to TRBJ1-2; D is perhaps TRBD1 (6 bases). Germline CDR1 and CDR2: MNHEY and SVGAGI. Trimming removed 5 bases from V and 2 bases from J, with 12 bases in between. The CDR3 is 14 residues long. The CDR3 nucleotides read TGTGCCAGCAGTCCCAGGGGCTTGAACTATGGCTACACCTTC. It specifies CASSPRGLNYGYTF.

This clonotype was detected a few times. The CDR3 here is CASSSRQSYQPQHF. For the CDR3, the DNA is TGTGCCAGCAGTTCAAGACAGAGCTATCAGCCCCAGCATTTT. The chain carries TRBV27 and TRBJ1-5, with D maybe TRBD1 (5 bases). The CDR3 runs 14 residues. V was trimmed by 4 bases and J by 5 bases, leaving 12 bases between them. Germline V gene data show CDR1 as MNHEY and CDR2 as SMNVEV (reference sequence).

This clonotype has just a few counts. The gene calls are TRBV20-1 and TRBJ2-7; a possible D gene is TRBD2 (5 bases). Germline assignment: CDR1 DFQATT and CDR2 SNEGSKA (reference sequence). The V end lost 0 bases, the J end lost 5 bases, and 17 bases lay between the germline ends. The CDR3 loop spans 15 amino acids. CDR3: CSARDRWRRSHEQYF. CDR3 sequence (DNA): TGCAGTGCTAGAGATCGTTGGCGGAGGTCCCACGAGCAGTACTTC.

The chain employs TRBV11-2 and TRBJ2-1, with D tentatively TRBD1 or TRBD2 (6 bases each). CDR1 is SGHAT, CDR2 FQNNGV, per germline. CDR3 size: 15 residues. V was clipped by 4 bases and J by 6 bases, with 16 bases between them. The CDR3 region has the DNA TGTGCCAGCAGCTCCCAAAGAGGGGGGATCAATGAGCAGTTCTTC. It yields the protein CASSSQRGGINEQFF.

J is TRBJ2-1 and V is TRBV20-1; D might be TRBD1 or TRBD2, each matching 5 bases. The CDR3 runs 15 residues. The V end lost 6 bases, the J end lost 3 bases, and 18 bases lay between the germline ends. The germline V gene encodes CDR1 DFQATT and CDR2 SNEGSKA (reference sequence). The CDR3 nucleotides are TGCAGTGCCCGGGACCTCCGGCGCGGCTACAATGAGCAGTTCTTC. It translates to CSARDLRRGYNEQFF.

The V gene is TRBV5-1, the J gene TRBJ2-7; D is ambiguous. CDR3 length: 15 amino acids. Germline lookup yields CDR1 SGHRS and CDR2 YFSETQ. Trimming pared 4 bases from V and 5 bases from J, leaving 19 bases between. CDR3 nucleotides: TGCGCCAGCAGCCCGACCCCCGGTCTCGAAGACGAGCAGTACTTC. As protein: CASSPTPGLEDEQYF.

The sample holds many counts of this clonotype. This chain connects TRBV19 to TRBJ2-1; a weak D match, TRBD1 (5 bases). From germline, CDR1 is LNHDA and CDR2 SQIVND (reference sequence). Trimming stripped 1 base from V and 5 bases from J, with 18 bases between. The CDR3 extends over 17 amino acids. The CDR3 coding sequence is TGTGCCAGTAGTATAGCTACGGCAGGGTTAGGGAACAATGAGCAGTTCTTC. Translation: CASSIATAGLGNNEQFF.

The V call is TRBV30, the J call TRBJ2-3, with a possible D match to TRBD1 (6 bases). Trimming stripped 0 bases from V and 3 bases from J, with 13 bases between. The CDR3 is 15 amino acids. Germline-derived CDR1 and CDR2 are GTSNPN and SVGIG (reference sequence). This CDR3 is CAWSVLRGNTDTQYF. The CDR3 DNA sequence: TGTGCCTGGAGTGTTCTGAGGGGGAATACAGATACGCAGTATTTT.

The V call is TRBV12-3 or TRBV12-4, the J call TRBJ1-1; unclear D gene. Between the trimmed V and J ends, which lost 2 bases and 4 bases, there was a span of 8 bases. The CDR3 totals 13 residues. Here the CDR3 reads CASSLSWATEAFF. CDR3 nucleotides: TGTGCCAGCAGTTTATCGTGGGCCACTGAAGCTTTCTTT.

This clonotype was counted many times. The CDR3 is CASSPLAVGRGRFF. The CDR3 coding sequence is TGTGCCAGCAGTCCGTTAGCTGTCGGGAGAGGTAGGTTCTTC. This sequence joins TRBV28 and TRBJ2-1, with a tentative D call TRBD2 (6 bases). Germline V CDR1 and CDR2: MDHEN, SYDVKM. This CDR3 comprises 14 residues. Trimming removed 5 bases from V and 15 bases from J, with 23 bases in between.

The V gene is TRBV5-1, the J gene TRBJ1-6; no clear D. Per the germline V gene, CDR1 is SGHRS and CDR2 is YFSETQ. V was pared by 4 bases and J by 8 bases, with 13 bases between. The CDR3 is 14 residues long. CDR3 region: CASSGGVEHSPLHF. Written as DNA, the CDR3 is TGCGCCAGCAGCGGCGGAGTGGAGCATTCACCCCTCCACTTT.

A few counts support this clonotype. CDR3 sequence reads: CASSLDRAEDEQYF. CDR3 nucleotide sequence: TGTGCCAGCAGCTTGGACAGGGCGGAGGACGAGCAGTACTTC. The V gene is TRBV7-9, the J gene TRBJ2-7; 8 bases align to TRBD1. CDR1 is SEHNR and CDR2 is FQNEAQ in the germline V gene (reference sequence). This CDR3 comprises 14 residues. With 3 bases clipped from V and 5 bases from J, the junction kept 6 bases outside the gene matches.

This clonotype has more than one count but fewer than ten. The chain couples TRBV6-5 to TRBJ2-5; D perhaps matches TRBD2 (6 bases). Germline-derived CDR1 and CDR2 are MNHEY and SVGAGI. Trimming shortened V by 10 bases and J by 5 bases, and 17 bases separated the two germline ends. This CDR3 is built from 13 residues. CDR3 coding DNA: TGTGCCACCGCCGTAGGGAGGTCGGAGACCCAGTACTTC. Protein sequence: CATAVGRSETQYF.

This sequence joins TRBV19 and TRBJ2-7, with 8 bases lining up with TRBD2. Looked up from germline, CDR1 is LNHDA and CDR2 is SQIVND (reference sequence). V shed 4 bases, J shed 1 base, and the junction held 12 bases outside the gene matches. The CDR3 is 17 residues long. The DNA of the CDR3 is TGTGCCAGTAGTACCCCCGGGAGGGGGGGTGCGTCCTACGAGCAGTACTTC. Translation: CASSTPGRGGASYEQYF.

This clonotype was seen more than once but under ten times. The V call is TRBV29-1, the J call TRBJ2-7; the D is unclear. V gave up 1 base and J gave up 3 bases, with 7 bases separating them. In germline, CDR1 is SQVTM, CDR2 ANQGSEA. There are 12 residues in the CDR3. The CDR3, as DNA: TGCAGCGTTGAAGTGGTCGGCTACGAGCAGTACTTC. It is translated as CSVEVVGYEQYF.